This T cell receptor (beta chain) appears in the sequencing data of a study of CD8 T cells in Susac syndrome. Bulk CD8+ and CD4+ cells came from magnetic negative isolation; CD8+ TEMRA by FACS. This clonotype was detected only once. Random hexamers were used to reverse transcribe an amount of about 0.45 to 1 ug RNA. An immunoSEQ multiplex PCR amplified TCR beta CDR3 over 54 Vbeta and 13 Jbeta. TCRdb re-called the immunoSEQ multiplex PCR reads through MiXCR, storing one row per CDR3 protein. The table lists 200,000 or so distinct CDR3 sequences, 90% to 95% of them singletons. This CDR3 has 12 amino acids. Per germline, CDR1 SGHTA and CDR2 FQGNSA. Between the trimmed V and J ends, which lost 5 bases and 7 bases, there was a span of 11 bases.

The sample consisted of CD4+ T cells from PBMCs. The V call is TRBV7-2, the J call TRBJ2-5; D not certain. This sequence was found in a human donor with multiple sclerosis. CDR3 nucleotide sequence: TGTGCCAGCAGCATCGGACGAGGGACCCAGTACTTC. It yields the protein CASSIGRGTQYF.